These T cell receptor beta chains were read from a single sample in a study of blood T cell repertoires in COVID-19. The assay was immunoSEQ multiplex PCR, and TCRdb's table has in-frame clones only and misses some. Counted here are fewer than 350,000 clones, 90% occurring once; the ten biggest clones make up roughly 1.5%. The sample taken for sequencing was PBMCs or T cells enriched from blood (not recorded which). These receptors all come from a woman between 18 and 30 years old with acute COVID-19. Both conserved end residues are part of each CDR3. The order of the fields is clone size, J gene, D gene, V gene, CDR3 protein, CDR3 DNA. D genes are given only for firm matches. The size entry is marked missing in some rows and otherwise reads once, few, many or a size class.

size: NA
J: TRBJ1-1
D: NA
V: TRBV4-1
CDR3: CASSQFTVNTEAFF
DNA: TGCGCCAGCAGCCAGTTTACAGTGAACACTGAAGCTTTCTTT

size: NA
J: TRBJ2-1
D: TRBD2
V: TRBV6-5
CDR3: CASRDGRAYNEQFF
DNA: TGTGCCAGCAGAGACGGGAGGGCCTACAATGAGCAGTTCTTC

size: NA
J: TRBJ2-1
D: NA
V: TRBV5-1
CDR3: CASSDRQGYNEQFF
DNA: TGCGCCAGCAGCGACCGCCAGGGATACAATGAGCAGTTCTTC

size: NA
J: TRBJ1-4
D: TRBD1
V: TRBV6-1
CDR3: CASSEDGQDTTNEKLFF
DNA: TGTGCCAGCAGTGAAGATGGACAGGATACAACTAATGAAAAACTGTTTTTT

size: many
J: TRBJ2-5
D: TRBD2
V: TRBV7-9
CDR3: CASSQWTSGIWSETQYF
DNA: TGTGCCAGCAGCCAGTGGACTAGCGGGATTTGGAGTGAGACCCAGTACTTC

size: NA
J: TRBJ2-7
D: TRBD2
V: TRBV24-1
CDR3: CATSESGTSRYEQYF
DNA: TGTGCCACCAGTGAAAGCGGGACTTCGCGCTACGAGCAGTACTTC

size: NA
J: TRBJ1-4
D: NA
V: TRBV6-5
CDR3: CASSYSLAATNEKLFF
DNA: TGTGCCAGCAGTTACAGTCTGGCGGCAACTAATGAAAAACTGTTTTTT

size: NA
J: TRBJ2-7
D: TRBD2
V: TRBV27
CDR3: CASSKIWSSGSPNPHEQYF
DNA: TGTGCCAGCAGTAAGATTTGGTCTAGCGGGAGTCCCAATCCCCACGAGCAGTACTTC

size: NA
J: TRBJ2-3
D: TRBD2
V: TRBV7-2
CDR3: CASSKGLAGGRTDTQYF
DNA: TGTGCCAGCAGCAAGGGACTAGCGGGAGGTCGCACAGATACGCAGTATTTT

size: NA
J: TRBJ1-1
D: NA
V: TRBV29-1
CDR3: CSGRGTEAFF
DNA: TGCAGCGGGCGGGGCACTGAAGCTTTCTTT

size: NA
J: TRBJ2-2
D: NA
V: TRBV14
CDR3: CASSQADGTGELFF
DNA: TGTGCCAGCAGCCAAGCCGACGGGACCGGGGAGCTGTTTTTT

size: NA
J: TRBJ2-2
D: TRBD1
V: TRBV28
CDR3: CASTGVNTGELFF
DNA: TGTGCCAGTACAGGGGTGAACACCGGGGAGCTGTTTTTT

size: NA
J: TRBJ1-6
D: NA
V: TRBV9
CDR3: CASSVDQGLINSPLHF
DNA: TGTGCCAGCAGCGTAGATCAGGGACTAATTAATTCACCCCTCCACTTT

size: NA
J: TRBJ2-1
D: TRBD1
V: TRBV14
CDR3: CASSQGDDRGSMDEQFF
DNA: TGTGCCAGCAGCCAAGGCGACGACAGGGGGAGTATGGATGAGCAGTTCTTC

size: NA
J: TRBJ2-1
D: TRBD2
V: TRBV5-6
CDR3: CASSFNFEGSGRDNEQFF
DNA: TGTGCCAGCAGCTTTAACTTCGAGGGTAGCGGGAGGGACAATGAGCAGTTCTTC

size: NA
J: TRBJ2-4
D: NA
V: TRBV5-6
CDR3: CASSSQLPGNLIQYF
DNA: TGTGCCAGCAGCTCCCAACTTCCAGGTAACCTCATTCAGTACTTC

size: NA
J: TRBJ1-5
D: TRBD1
V: TRBV5-5
CDR3: CASSSRTGLSNQPQHF
DNA: TGTGCCAGCAGCTCCAGGACAGGGTTGAGCAATCAGCCCCAGCATTTT

size: NA
J: TRBJ1-1
D: NA
V: TRBV7-8
CDR3: CASSWDWGMTEAFF
DNA: TGTGCCAGCAGCTGGGACTGGGGGATGACTGAAGCTTTCTTT

size: NA
J: TRBJ2-2
D: TRBD2
V: TRBV5-4
CDR3: CASSLGWLAGESGTGELFF
DNA: TGTGCCAGCAGCTTGGGGTGGCTAGCGGGAGAATCGGGCACCGGGGAGCTGTTTTTT

size: NA
J: TRBJ1-1
D: NA
V: TRBV19
CDR3: CASSISRTVLTATEAFF
DNA: TGTGCCAGTAGTATATCTCGGACAGTATTAACCGCCACTGAAGCTTTCTTT

size: once
J: TRBJ1-1
D: TRBD1
V: TRBV5-1
CDR3: CASSLGGTGTGKAFF
DNA: TGCGCCAGCAGCTTGGGCGGGACAGGGACGGGAAAAGCTTTCTTT

size: NA
J: TRBJ2-3
D: TRBD2
V: TRBV28
CDR3: CASTGGVTDTQYF
DNA: TGTGCCAGCACGGGGGGAGTCACAGATACGCAGTATTTT

size: NA
J: TRBJ2-3
D: TRBD2
V: TRBV29-1
CDR3: CSVGPPLAGGRGTQYF
DNA: TGCAGCGTTGGACCCCCTCTAGCGGGAGGGCGAGGTACGCAGTATTTT

size: NA
J: TRBJ2-1
D: TRBD2
V: TRBV2
CDR3: CASRGLAWQFF
DNA: TGTGCCAGCAGGGGACTAGCGTGGCAGTTCTTC

size: NA
J: TRBJ2-7
D: TRBD2
V: TRBV10-3
CDR3: CAISPGLAGPTYEQYF
DNA: TGTGCCATCAGTCCGGGACTAGCGGGACCGACCTACGAGCAGTACTTC

size: once
J: TRBJ2-5
D: NA
V: TRBV15
CDR3: CATSRDGAAQETQYF
DNA: TGTGCCACCAGCAGAGATGGAGCGGCCCAAGAGACCCAGTACTTC

size: few
J: TRBJ2-1
D: NA
V: TRBV6-6
CDR3: CASSYSRGVEQFF
DNA: TGTGCCAGCAGTTACTCGCGAGGCGTTGAGCAGTTCTTC

size: NA
J: TRBJ2-7
D: TRBD1
V: TRBV19
CDR3: CASSIGTGSYEQYF
DNA: TGTGCCAGTAGTATCGGGACAGGCTCCTACGAGCAGTACTTC

size: few
J: TRBJ2-1
D: NA
V: TRBV20-1
CDR3: CSASPLLAVLEQFF
DNA: TGCAGTGCTAGTCCCCTTCTAGCCGTACTTGAGCAGTTCTTC